What follows are 25 T cell receptor beta chains derived from one specimen sequenced in a study of blood T cell repertoires in COVID-19. The assay was immunoSEQ multiplex PCR, and TCRdb's table has in-frame clones only and misses some. The top ten clones hold approximately 2% of a sample with 150,000 to 250,000 clones, approximately 86% of them seen once. Material for sequencing was PBMCs or T cells enriched from blood (not recorded which). These receptors all come from a woman in her 30s who had recovered from COVID-19.

This chain uses TRBV4-1 with TRBJ1-6, with 8 bases that match TRBD1. Looked up from germline, CDR1 is MGHRA and CDR2 is YSYEKL. The CDR3 consists of 16 residues. The junction had 5 bases not matched to a gene; V was cut back by 4 bases and J by 3 bases. The CDR3 bases are TGCGCCAGCAGCCGAGTGGACAGGGTCTATAATTCACCCCTCCACTTT. As protein: CASSRVDRVYNSPLHF.

The CDR3 DNA is TGCGCCAGCAGCCTCCTAGCGGGGAATGTAGAGACCCAGTACTTC. Translated: CASSLLAGNVETQYF. V and J are TRBV4-1 and TRBJ2-5; 9 positions agree with TRBD2. The CDR3 loop spans 15 amino acids. After removal of 4 bases from V and 4 bases from J, the junction contained 7 bases not matched to a gene. Germline V gene lookup returns CDR1 MGHRA and CDR2 YSYEKL.

V gene TRBV5-1 combines with J gene TRBJ2-3, with TRBD1 matching over 9 bases. This CDR3 contains 16 residues. Trimming removed 4 bases from V and 3 bases from J; junction bases left unmatched: 9. Germline CDR1 and CDR2: SGHRS and YFSETQ. The CDR3, as DNA: TGCGCCAGCAGCAGTGCACAGGGGGCCGGGACAGATACGCAGTATTTT. Residues: CASSSAQGAGTDTQYF.

The gene calls are TRBV18 and TRBJ1-3, with 10 positions matching TRBD1. CDR1 and CDR2 (germline): KGHSH, LQKENI. V shed 3 bases, J shed 0 bases, and the junction held 11 bases outside the gene matches. This CDR3 has 19 amino acids. For the CDR3, the DNA is TGTGCCAGCTCACCTATAAATCCGGGACAGGGGTACTCTGGAAACACCATATATTTT. Translation gives CASSPINPGQGYSGNTIYF.

The chain carries TRBV9 and TRBJ2-1; 12 bases map to TRBD2. Germline lookup yields CDR1 SGDLS and CDR2 YYNGEE. CDR3 size: 15 residues. Trimming took 3 bases from V and 4 from J; bases not matched to a gene: 2. In DNA form, the CDR3 reads TGTGCCAGCAGCGAGACTAGCGGGGGTTACAATGAGCAGTTCTTC. Translated: CASSETSGGYNEQFF.

The chain joins TRBV5-1 to TRBJ2-7, with 9 bases matching TRBD1. The ends lost 4 bases at V and 4 bases at J; junction bases unmatched: 6. CDR1 and CDR2 from the germline V gene are SGHRS and YFSETQ. The CDR3 covers 14 residues. The CDR3 loop is CASSLTGGAYEQYF. CDR3 bases: TGCGCCAGCAGCCTGACAGGGGGAGCTTACGAGCAGTACTTC. Full variable domain (rest looked up from reference TRBV5-1 and TRBJ2-7): KAGVTQTPRYLIKTRGQQVTLSCSPISGHRSVSWYQQTPGQGLQFLFEYFSETQRNKGNFPGRFSGRQFSNSRSEMNVSTLELGDSALYLCASSLTGGAYEQYFGPGTRLTVT.

Remarks on this clone: The junction departs from germline at one end; a sequencing error may be responsible. The gene calls are TRBV4-2 and TRBJ2-7; D uncertain. The germline CDR1 and CDR2 sequences are LGHNA and YNFKEQ. CDR3 length equals 14 residues. Here the CDR3 reads CASSKDLSSYEQYF. In DNA form, the CDR3 reads TGTGCCAGCAGCAAAGACCTGAGCTCCTACGAGCAGTACTTC.

The gene calls are TRBV21-1 and TRBJ1-1; the tabulated D call, TRBD1, remains unverified against the DNA. TRBV21-1 is classified as a pseudogene. This CDR3 contains 14 residues. CDR3 bases: TGTGCCAGCAGCAAAGGGGCAGGCCCTCATGAAGCTTTCTTT. Translating it yields CASSKGAGPHEAFF.

The chain carries TRBV20-1 and TRBJ1-2; D possibly corresponds to TRBD1 (5 bases). Germline V gene data show CDR1 as DFQATT and CDR2 as SNEGSKA (reference sequence). The CDR3 has 11 residues. Trimming left V 6 bases short and J 4 bases short, with 9 bases between. DNA of the CDR3: TGCAGTGCCGGCAGGGCCTATGGCTACACCTTC. This codes for CSAGRAYGYTF.

The chain combines TRBV11-2 with TRBJ1-6; D unresolved. The CDR3 has 14 residues. Trimming removed 5 bases at V and 7 bases at J, with 12 bases between. Germline CDR1 reads SGHAT; CDR2 reads FQNNGV. CDR3 sequence reads: CASSEARLNSPLHF. The CDR3 nucleotides read TGTGCCAGCAGCGAAGCGCGTCTAAATTCACCCCTCCACTTT.

The table lists this clone with a count of one. This chain links TRBV19 with TRBJ1-2, with 10 bases that match TRBD1. With 7 bases clipped from V and 7 bases from J, the junction kept 18 bases outside the gene matches. Germline V lookup: CDR1 LNHDA, CDR2 SQIVND (reference sequence). This CDR3 comprises 17 residues. Written as DNA, the CDR3 is TGTGCCAGTACCATTACCGGGACAGGGGTGACCTATTCTGGCTACACCTTC. Translation: CASTITGTGVTYSGYTF.

The gene calls are TRBV18 and TRBJ2-5, with a tentative D call TRBD1 (6 bases). CDR3 length: 15 residues. CDR1 and CDR2 from the germline V gene are KGHSH and LQKENI. The V end was cut by 1 base, the J end by 0 bases, with 9 bases between. CDR3 bases: TGTGCCAGCTCACCACGTCGGACAGACCAAGAGACCCAGTACTTC. Protein: CASSPRRTDQETQYF.

The V call is TRBV24-1, the J call TRBJ2-5; 11 bases align to TRBD2. The junction had 8 bases not matched to a gene; V was cut back by 3 bases and J by 3 bases. CDR1 is KGHDR and CDR2 is SFDVKD in the germline V gene. This CDR3 has 17 amino acids. CDR3 residues: CATSDGSGRAIEETQYF. For the CDR3, the DNA is TGTGCCACCAGTGATGGTAGCGGGAGGGCCATCGAAGAGACCCAGTACTTC.

The table lists this clone with a few counts. The chain links TRBV14 to TRBJ2-1; TRBD2 matches at 10 bases. The CDR3 contains 18 residues. The V gene end was trimmed by 1 base and the J gene end by 9 bases; junction bases not matched to a gene: 15. Germline CDR1 is SGHDN and CDR2 is FVKESK. In DNA form, the CDR3 reads TGTGCCAGCAGCCAAGCCCCTTCCCCAGCGGGAGGGCTTCTTGAGCAGTTCTTC. It yields the protein CASSQAPSPAGGLLEQFF.

The CDR3 sequence is CASSPPGQHTQYF. The CDR3 DNA is TGTGCCAGCTCACCACCCGGACAGCATACGCAGTATTTT. The J gene is TRBJ2-3, the V gene TRBV18, with D tentatively TRBD1 (6 bases). The length of the CDR3 is 13 residues. The germline gives CDR1 KGHSH, CDR2 LQKENI. V was clipped by 0 bases and J by 7 bases, with 8 bases between them.

The chain employs TRBV6-2 or TRBV6-3 and TRBJ2-7; 11 bases fit TRBD2. There are 16 residues in the CDR3. Losses at the gene ends were 6 bases for V and 0 bases for J; bases not matched to a gene: 7. Germline V CDR1 and CDR2: MNHEY, SVGEGT. The CDR3: CASSLETSGNSYEQYF. Here the CDR3 DNA reads TGTGCCAGCAGCTTGGAGACTAGCGGGAACTCCTACGAGCAGTACTTC.

A single count supports this clone. The chain uses TRBV5-1 and TRBJ2-2, with 11 bases fitting TRBD1. CDR3 size: 18 residues. Trimming took 3 bases from V and 1 from J; bases not matched to a gene: 8. Per the germline V gene, CDR1 is SGHRS and CDR2 is YFSETQ. The CDR3 reads CASSYKGGTGGNTGELFF. The CDR3 DNA follows: TGCGCCAGCAGCTACAAGGGCGGGACAGGGGGGAACACCGGGGAGCTGTTTTTT.

The chain has TRBV7-2 and TRBJ1-2; the match to TRBD1 covers 8 bases. In germline, CDR1 is SGHTA, CDR2 FQGNSA. This CDR3 has 14 residues. The junction had 5 bases not matched to a gene; V was cut back by 5 bases and J by 3 bases. The CDR3 DNA is TGTGCCAGCAGCCCAGGGGGCGGCGACTATGGCTACACCTTC. This gives the protein CASSPGGGDYGYTF. The full variable domain, completed using reference TRBV7-2 and TRBJ1-2, is GAGVSQSPSNKVTEKGKDVELRCDPISGHTALYWYRQSLGQGLEFLIYFQGNSAPDKSGLPSDRFSAERTGGSVSTLTIQRTQQEDSAVYLCASSPGGGDYGYTFGSGTRLTVV.

V usage is TRBV4-1 and J usage is TRBJ1-2; TRBD1 might be the D (6 bases). The CDR3 loop spans 16 amino acids. The V and J ends lost 3 bases and 5 bases respectively, with 19 bases between them. The V gene's germline CDR1 is MGHRA and CDR2 YSYEKL. In DNA form, the CDR3 reads TGCGCCAGCAGCCACCCCTGGGCCAGGGGTGGGTATGGCTACACCTTC. This encodes CASSHPWARGGYGYTF.

The chain recombines TRBV7-3 with TRBJ2-6, with 9 bases lining up with TRBD1. Germline CDR1 is SGHTA and CDR2 is FQGTGA. Germline trimming cut 6 bases from V and 2 bases from J; bases unmatched to any gene: 5. The CDR3 covers 16 residues. The CDR3 DNA is TGTGCCAGCAGTCGGGACAGGGAGACTGGGGCCAACGTCCTGACTTTC. Encoded protein: CASSRDRETGANVLTF.

The rearrangement uses TRBV11-3 and TRBJ1-1; D is uncertain. Per the germline V gene, CDR1 is SGHNT and CDR2 is YENEEA. The V end lost 3 bases, the J end lost 4 bases, and 12 bases lay between the germline ends. The CDR3 contains 14 residues. Written as DNA, the CDR3 is TGTGCCAGCAGCTTGATGGGGAGATCCACTGAAGCTTTCTTT. Its translation: CASSLMGRSTEAFF.

This clone was seen a few times. V and J are TRBV19 and TRBJ1-5; 7 bases match TRBD1. The trim removed 3 bases at V and 7 bases at J, leaving 3 bases unmatched. Germline assignment: CDR1 LNHDA and CDR2 SQIVND (reference sequence). This CDR3 is 13 amino acids long. The CDR3 is CASSILGQQPQHF. In DNA, the CDR3 is TGTGCCAGTAGTATTTTGGGACAGCAGCCCCAGCATTTT.

CDR3 in DNA: TGCGCCAGCAGCTCAGCGGGAGAGACCCAGTACTTC. It codes for CASSSAGETQYF. V gene TRBV5-1 combines with J gene TRBJ2-5; D may be TRBD2 (6 bases). There are 12 residues in the CDR3. Germline V lookup: CDR1 SGHRS, CDR2 YFSETQ. Trimming took off 3 bases at V and 4 bases at J, with 7 bases between the two ends.

The chain recombines TRBV6-2 or TRBV6-3 with TRBJ1-1; D is unresolved. The V gene lost 2 bases and the J gene lost 0 bases, with 7 bases spanning the gap. The CDR3 is 14 amino acids. Germline CDR1 reads MNHEY; CDR2 reads SVGEGT. The CDR3 sequence: CASSYERLNTEAFF. The CDR3 DNA is TGTGCCAGCAGTTACGAACGGTTGAACACTGAAGCTTTCTTT.

The sample holds one count of this clone. The rearrangement joins TRBV19 to TRBJ1-2, with D tentatively TRBD1 (6 bases). V lost 5 bases and J lost 0, with 13 bases in between. The CDR3 runs to 15 residues. CDR1 LNHDA and CDR2 SQIVND come from the germline V gene (reference sequence). In nucleotides, the CDR3 is TGTGCCAGTAGTCGTGCGGACAGTCCTAACTATGGCTACACCTTC. It yields the protein CASSRADSPNYGYTF.